Below, one TCR beta chain is given with its context. The CDR3 loop spans 15 amino acids. V lost 0 bases, J lost 3 bases, and 2 bases stayed unmatched. The germline V gene has CDR1 SGHRS and CDR2 YFSETQ. The sample is drawn from a study of blood T cell repertoires in COVID-19. Per the original methods: Reference gene primer amplification in the assay estimated nucleated cell counts. Generated by immunoSEQ multiplex PCR, the TCRdb table keeps only in-frame clones and is missing some. The DNA was the basis for D and trimming; V, J and clone size are from that table. The table includes roughly 160,000 clones, about 86% detected once.

The TCR sequence derives from an older woman who had recovered from COVID-19. Sequencing input: peripheral blood. V and J are TRBV5-1 and TRBJ2-7; 11 positions match TRBD2. The CDR3 DNA sequence: TGCGCCAGCAGCTTGGGACTAGCGGGGTACTACGAGCAGTACTTC. It is translated as CASSLGLAGYYEQYF.